Listed here are 17 T cell receptor beta chains from one sample, sequenced in a study of T cells after yellow fever vaccination. Via MiXCR, TCRdb re-called the 5' RACE reads, giving one row per CDR3 protein. The repertoire holds nearly 300,000 distinct CDR3 sequences, with approximately 10% as singletons. Specimen: CD4+ T cells sorted from PBMCs, collected 5 days after the yellow fever booster vaccination. The origin of the receptors is a young man who received the YFV17D yellow fever vaccine.

V is TRBV24-1 and J is TRBJ2-3; D gene uncertain. Germline CDR1 is KGHDR and CDR2 is SFDVKD. This CDR3 is 13 amino acids long. Deletions cut 5 bases from V and 1 base from J, with 6 bases between. CDR3: CATSGRGTDTQYF. DNA of the CDR3: TGTGCCACCAGTGGCCGGGGCACAGATACGCAGTATTTT.

This clonotype has a handful of counts. The rearrangement joins TRBV7-2 to TRBJ1-5; TRBD1 matches at 10 bases. The CDR3 is made up of 15 amino acids. V shed 5 bases and J 3 bases; nucleotides not matched to a gene: 4. Germline V gene lookup returns CDR1 SGHTA and CDR2 FQGNSA. CDR3 region: CASSQDRGINQPQHF. The CDR3 nucleotides are TGTGCCAGCAGCCAGGACAGGGGGATCAATCAGCCCCAGCATTTT.

The chain combines TRBV6-2 or TRBV6-3 with TRBJ2-7; D could derive from TRBD1 or TRBD2 (6 bases each). This CDR3 is 15 amino acids long. Trimming stripped 8 bases from V and 2 bases from J, with 19 bases between. In germline, CDR1 is MNHEY, CDR2 SVGEGT. DNA for the CDR3: TGTGCCAGCGGTTCTTCGTCCCGGGGGCCCTACGAGCAGTACTTC. This translates into CASGSSSRGPYEQYF.

This sequence joins TRBV9 and TRBJ1-6, with D possibly being TRBD1 (5 bases). The CDR3 has 15 residues. V lost 3 bases, J lost 6 bases, and 13 bases lay in between. Looked up from germline, CDR1 is SGDLS and CDR2 is YYNGEE. CDR3 sequence: CASSARDYSNSPLHF. The CDR3 coding sequence is TGTGCCAGCAGCGCCCGGGACTATAGTAATTCACCCCTCCACTTT.

The chain links TRBV6-2 or TRBV6-3 to TRBJ1-1, with a possible D match to TRBD1 (6 bases). Germline-derived CDR1 and CDR2 are MNHEY and SVGEGT. This CDR3 has 12 residues. Trimming shortened V by 6 bases and J by 3 bases, and 8 bases separated the two germline ends. The CDR3 nucleotides read TGTGCCAGCAGGAACAGGGACACTGAAGCTTTCTTT. Its protein is CASRNRDTEAFF.

This clonotype occurred a few times. V usage is TRBV19 and J usage is TRBJ1-1; perhaps TRBD1 as D (6 bases). The V end was cut by 5 bases, the J end by 5 bases, with 18 bases between. This CDR3 has 15 residues. Germline V gene sequence: CDR1 LNHDA, CDR2 SQIVND (reference sequence). In DNA form, the CDR3 reads TGTGCCAGTAGTCCGAGGTCAGGGGCGCATACTGAAGCTTTCTTT. Its translation is CASSPRSGAHTEAFF.

The chain recombines TRBV6-5 with TRBJ1-2, with 7 bases identical to TRBD1. This CDR3 contains 13 residues. The germline V gene has CDR1 MNHEY and CDR2 SVGAGI. J was trimmed by 4 bases and V by 7 bases; bases with no gene match: 6. CDR3 bases: TGTGCCAGCACCCGGGACAGCTTCTATGGCTACACCTTC. Encoded protein: CASTRDSFYGYTF.

This clonotype has more than one count but fewer than ten. The chain links TRBV20-1 to TRBJ2-2; 7 nucleotides match TRBD1. This CDR3 contains 16 residues. The ends lost 3 bases at V and 5 bases at J; junction bases unmatched: 12. The germline CDR1 and CDR2 sequences are DFQATT and SNEGSKA (reference sequence). CDR3 residues: CSARTPGTAITGELFF. CDR3 nucleotides: TGCAGTGCTAGGACCCCCGGGACAGCAATTACCGGGGAGCTGTTTTTT.

This clonotype was recorded many times. This sequence joins TRBV4-3 and TRBJ2-1; D assignment may be TRBD1 or TRBD2 (5 bases each). V lost 0 bases and J 7 bases, leaving 13 bases between the germline ends. The length of the CDR3 is 15 residues. CDR1 is LGHNA and CDR2 is YSLEER in the germline V gene. As DNA, the CDR3 is TGCGCCAGCAGCCAAGATTGGACACCGGGGAATGAGCAGTTCTTC. It yields the protein CASSQDWTPGNEQFF.

This clonotype was detected a few times. The chain employs TRBV27 and TRBJ2-1; unclear D gene. The ends were cut back, 8 bases at V and 2 bases at J, with 13 bases in the middle. The CDR3 is 14 residues long. CDR1 is MNHEY and CDR2 is SMNVEV in the germline V gene (reference sequence). CDR3 sequence reads: CASGAVVPYNEQFF. The DNA for the CDR3 is TGTGCCAGCGGAGCAGTGGTTCCCTACAATGAGCAGTTCTTC.

This clonotype was seen a few times. The chain recombines TRBV5-1 with TRBJ2-2; 8 bases line up with TRBD2. CDR1 SGHRS and CDR2 YFSETQ come from the germline V gene. J gave up 1 base and V 5 bases, and 4 bases lay outside the gene matches. The CDR3 has 15 residues. CDR3 amino acids: CASSFSGENTGELFF. The CDR3 DNA reads as TGCGCCAGCAGTTTTAGCGGGGAGAACACCGGGGAGCTGTTTTTT.

This clonotype was picked up a small number of times. This chain links TRBV5-1 with TRBJ2-1; 12 bases map to TRBD2. Germline CDR1 and CDR2: SGHRS and YFSETQ. J gave up 7 bases and V 2 bases, and 4 bases lay outside the gene matches. The CDR3 totals 15 residues. The CDR3 nucleotides read TGCGCCAGCAGCTTCTCTAGCGGGGGGGAAAATGAGCAGTTCTTC. Protein product: CASSFSSGGENEQFF.

This clonotype was observed a handful of times. As DNA, the CDR3 is TGTGCCAGCAGCACCTCTTACAGGGTGGGGACCCAGTACTTC. The encoded protein is CASSTSYRVGTQYF. This rearrangement joins TRBV7-2 to TRBJ2-5; possible D gene TRBD1, 6 bases. The CDR3 contains 14 residues. Germline-derived CDR1 and CDR2 are SGHTA and FQGNSA. Between the trimmed V and J ends, which lost 5 bases and 7 bases, there was a span of 17 bases. The entire variable domain, with the rest obtained from reference TRBV7-2 and TRBJ2-5, is as follows: GAGVSQSPSNKVTEKGKDVELRCDPISGHTALYWYRQSLGQGLEFLIYFQGNSAPDKSGLPSDRFSAERTGGSVSTLTIQRTQQEDSAVYLCASSTSYRVGTQYFGPGTRLLVL.

The chain combines TRBV12-3 or TRBV12-4 with TRBJ1-1; D unresolved. This CDR3 contains 14 residues. V lost 6 bases to trimming and J lost 1 base, with 12 bases between them. The CDR3 DNA follows: TGTGCCAGCAGAAGGCTGACTTGGAACACTGAAGCTTTCTTT. Encoded protein: CASRRLTWNTEAFF.

This clonotype was seen only a few times. This chain joins TRBV20-1 and TRBJ2-5; TRBD2 agrees at 9 bases. J gave up 5 bases and V 2 bases, and 9 bases lay outside the gene matches. This CDR3 region has 15 residues. Germline assignment: CDR1 DFQATT and CDR2 SNEGSKA (reference sequence). CDR3 amino acids: CSARSAGGMQETQYF. CDR3 coding DNA: TGCAGTGCTAGATCGGCGGGGGGGATGCAGGAGACCCAGTACTTC.

This clonotype was observed many times. The CDR3 loop is CASSLPGSTEAFF. CDR3 bases: TGTGCCAGCAGCTTACCGGGATCAACTGAAGCTTTCTTT. This chain connects TRBV7-2 to TRBJ1-1; D ambiguous. Trimming cost V 2 bases and J 5 bases, with 9 bases left between them. The germline gives CDR1 SGHTA, CDR2 FQGNSA. CDR3 length equals 13 residues.

The chain links TRBV6-6 to TRBJ1-1, with TRBD1 identical over 7 bases. The germline gives CDR1 MNHNY, CDR2 SVGAGI (reference sequence). The CDR3 is 15 residues long. Trimming cost V 6 bases and J 1 base; bases outside gene matches: 8. CDR3 nucleotide sequence: TGTGCCAGCAGACTACGACAGGGAGCGAACACTGAAGCTTTCTTT. This gives the protein CASRLRQGANTEAFF.